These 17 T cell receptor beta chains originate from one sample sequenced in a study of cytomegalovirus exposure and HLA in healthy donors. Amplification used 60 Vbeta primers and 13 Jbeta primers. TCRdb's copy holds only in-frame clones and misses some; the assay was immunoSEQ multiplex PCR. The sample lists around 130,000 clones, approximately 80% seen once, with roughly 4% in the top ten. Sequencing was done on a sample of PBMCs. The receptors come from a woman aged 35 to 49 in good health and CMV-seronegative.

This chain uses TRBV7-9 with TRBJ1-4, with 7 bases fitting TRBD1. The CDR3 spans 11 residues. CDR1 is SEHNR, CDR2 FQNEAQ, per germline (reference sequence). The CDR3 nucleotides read TGTGTGACAGGGATGGGGGAAAAACTGTTTTTT. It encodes CVTGMGEKLFF.

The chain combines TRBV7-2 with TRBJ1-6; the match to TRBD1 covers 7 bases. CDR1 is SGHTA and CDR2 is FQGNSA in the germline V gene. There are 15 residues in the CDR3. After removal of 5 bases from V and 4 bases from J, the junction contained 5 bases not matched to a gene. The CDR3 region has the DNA TGTGCCAGCAGCCCGACGGGACAGTATAATTCACCCCTCCACTTT. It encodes CASSPTGQYNSPLHF.

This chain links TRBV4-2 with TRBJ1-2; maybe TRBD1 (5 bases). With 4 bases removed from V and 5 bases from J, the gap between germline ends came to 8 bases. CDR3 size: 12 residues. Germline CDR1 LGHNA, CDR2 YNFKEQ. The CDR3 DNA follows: TGTGCCAGCAGCCCGGGGGTTTATGGCTACACCTTC. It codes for CASSPGVYGYTF.

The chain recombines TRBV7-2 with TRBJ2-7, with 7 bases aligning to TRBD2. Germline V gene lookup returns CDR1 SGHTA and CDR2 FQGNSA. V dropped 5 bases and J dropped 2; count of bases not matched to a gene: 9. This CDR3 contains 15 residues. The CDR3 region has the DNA TGTGCCAGCAGCCCAACAGGACGGGGGGCCTACGAGCAGTACTTC. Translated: CASSPTGRGAYEQYF.

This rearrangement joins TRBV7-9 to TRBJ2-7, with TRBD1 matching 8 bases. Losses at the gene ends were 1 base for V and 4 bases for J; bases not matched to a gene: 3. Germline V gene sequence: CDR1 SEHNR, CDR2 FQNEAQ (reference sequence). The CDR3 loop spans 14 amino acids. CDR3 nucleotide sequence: TGTGCCAGCAGCTTAGGGACAGGGAGGTACGAGCAGTACTTC. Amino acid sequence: CASSLGTGRYEQYF.

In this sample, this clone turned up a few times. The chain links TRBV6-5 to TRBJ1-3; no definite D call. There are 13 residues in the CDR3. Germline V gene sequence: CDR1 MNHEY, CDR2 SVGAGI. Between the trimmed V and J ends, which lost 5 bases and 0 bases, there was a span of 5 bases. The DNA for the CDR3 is TGTGCCAGCAGTCAGGACTCTGGAAACACCATATATTTT. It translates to CASSQDSGNTIYF.

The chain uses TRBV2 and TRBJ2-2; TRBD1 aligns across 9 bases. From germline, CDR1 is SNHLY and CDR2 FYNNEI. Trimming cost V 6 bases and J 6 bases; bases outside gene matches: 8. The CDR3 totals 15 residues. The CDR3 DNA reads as TGTGCCAGCAGAACCGGGACAGGGACGGCCGGGGAGCTGTTTTTT. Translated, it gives CASRTGTGTAGELFF.

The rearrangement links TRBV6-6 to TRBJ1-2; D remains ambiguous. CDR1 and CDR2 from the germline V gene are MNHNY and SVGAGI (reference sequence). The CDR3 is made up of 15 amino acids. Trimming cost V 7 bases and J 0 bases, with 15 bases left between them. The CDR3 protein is CASTIQETSNYGYTF. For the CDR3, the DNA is TGTGCCAGCACAATCCAGGAAACTTCTAACTATGGCTACACCTTC.

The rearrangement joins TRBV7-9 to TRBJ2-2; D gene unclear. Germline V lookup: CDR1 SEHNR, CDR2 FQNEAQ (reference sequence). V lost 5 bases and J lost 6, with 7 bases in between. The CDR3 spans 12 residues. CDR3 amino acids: CASSASPGELFF. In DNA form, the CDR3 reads TGTGCCAGCAGCGCGAGTCCCGGGGAGCTGTTTTTT.

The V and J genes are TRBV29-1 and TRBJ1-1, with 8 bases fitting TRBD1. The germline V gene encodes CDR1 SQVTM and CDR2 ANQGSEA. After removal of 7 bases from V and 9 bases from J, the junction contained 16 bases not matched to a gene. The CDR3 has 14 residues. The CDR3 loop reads CSAKQTAGTGKAFF. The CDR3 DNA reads TGCAGCGCCAAACAGACGGCTGGGACAGGTAAAGCTTTCTTT.

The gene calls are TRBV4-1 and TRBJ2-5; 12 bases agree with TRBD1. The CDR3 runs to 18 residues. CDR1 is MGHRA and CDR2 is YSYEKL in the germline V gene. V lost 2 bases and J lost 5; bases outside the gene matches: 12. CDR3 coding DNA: TGCGCCAGCAGCCAATATGGGGGGACAGGGGGCTTTAGGGAGACCCAGTACTTC. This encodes CASSQYGGTGGFRETQYF.

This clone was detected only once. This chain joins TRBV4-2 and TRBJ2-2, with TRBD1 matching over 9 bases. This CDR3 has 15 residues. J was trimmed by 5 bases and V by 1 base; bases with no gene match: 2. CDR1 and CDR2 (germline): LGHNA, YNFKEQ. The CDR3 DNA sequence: TGTGCCAGCAGCCAAGGACAGGGGGTAACCGGGGAGCTGTTTTTT. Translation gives CASSQGQGVTGELFF.

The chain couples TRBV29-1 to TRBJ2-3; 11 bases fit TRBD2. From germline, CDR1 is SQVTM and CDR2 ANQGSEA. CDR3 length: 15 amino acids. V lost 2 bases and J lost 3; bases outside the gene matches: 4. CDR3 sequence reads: CSVEKTSGKTDTQYF. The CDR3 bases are TGCAGCGTTGAAAAGACTAGCGGGAAGACAGATACGCAGTATTTT.

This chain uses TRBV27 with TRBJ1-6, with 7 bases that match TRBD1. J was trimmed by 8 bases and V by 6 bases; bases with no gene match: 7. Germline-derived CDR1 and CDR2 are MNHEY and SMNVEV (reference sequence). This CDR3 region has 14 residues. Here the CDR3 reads CASRRGPADSPLHF. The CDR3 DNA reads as TGTGCCAGCAGGAGGGGGCCGGCGGATTCACCCCTCCACTTT.

The CDR3 protein is CASSQGRSSYEQYF. The CDR3 coding sequence is TGTGCCAGTAGTCAAGGAAGGAGCTCCTACGAGCAGTACTTC. The rearrangement links TRBV19 to TRBJ2-7; D not resolved. The V gene's germline CDR1 is LNHDA and CDR2 SQIVND (reference sequence). V was pared by 5 bases and J by 0 bases, with 11 bases between. This CDR3 has 14 residues.

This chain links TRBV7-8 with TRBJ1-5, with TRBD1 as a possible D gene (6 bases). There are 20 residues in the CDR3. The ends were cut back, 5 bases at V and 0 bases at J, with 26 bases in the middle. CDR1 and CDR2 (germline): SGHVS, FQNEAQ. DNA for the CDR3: TGTGCCAGCAGCGGAGGTAGGGACTACAGGGAAGGCTTTAGCAATCAGCCCCAGCATTTT. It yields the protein CASSGGRDYREGFSNQPQHF.

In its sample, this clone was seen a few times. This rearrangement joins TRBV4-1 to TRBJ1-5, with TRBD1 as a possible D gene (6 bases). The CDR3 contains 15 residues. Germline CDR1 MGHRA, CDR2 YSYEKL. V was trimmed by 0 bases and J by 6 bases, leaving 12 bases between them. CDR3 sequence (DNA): TGCGCCAGCAGCCAAGACACAGGGTTGAGTCAGCCCCAGCATTTT. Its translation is CASSQDTGLSQPQHF.